This entry describes one TCR beta chain. This sample also contains other DNA sequences that code for the same CDR3. The data derive from a study of blood T cell repertoires in COVID-19. In the authors' methods: From reference gene primer amplification, estimates of nucleated cell counts were derived. Assay: immunoSEQ multiplex PCR; the TCRdb copy retains only in-frame clones and omits some. The V and J calls and clone size are taken from that table; D and trimming were inferred from the DNA. The table has about 320,000 clones, approximately 91% seen once. Sequencing was done on a sample of PBMCs or T cells enriched from blood (not recorded which). The source of this sequence is a woman between 25 and 40 years old who had been exposed to COVID-19.

The CDR3 protein is CASSMGGGPSYEQYF. The DNA for the CDR3 is TGTGCCAGTAGTATGGGCGGGGGCCCCTCCTACGAGCAGTACTTC. The V call is TRBV19, the J call TRBJ2-7, with a weak D call TRBD2 (7 bases). The CDR3 spans 15 residues. Germline CDR1 is LNHDA and CDR2 is SQIVND (reference sequence). Trimming cost V 3 bases and J 0 bases, with 12 bases left between them.